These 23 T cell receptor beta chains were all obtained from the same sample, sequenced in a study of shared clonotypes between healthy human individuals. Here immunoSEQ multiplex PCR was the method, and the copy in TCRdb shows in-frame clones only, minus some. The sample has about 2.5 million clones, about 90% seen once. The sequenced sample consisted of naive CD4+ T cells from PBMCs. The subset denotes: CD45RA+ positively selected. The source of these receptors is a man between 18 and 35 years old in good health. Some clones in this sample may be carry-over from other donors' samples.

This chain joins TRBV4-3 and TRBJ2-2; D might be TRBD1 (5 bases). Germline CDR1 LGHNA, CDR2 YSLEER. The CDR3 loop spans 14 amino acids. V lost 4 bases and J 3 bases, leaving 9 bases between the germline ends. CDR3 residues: CASSPQGYTGELFF. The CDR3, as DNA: TGCGCCAGCAGCCCCCAGGGTTACACCGGGGAGCTGTTTTTT.

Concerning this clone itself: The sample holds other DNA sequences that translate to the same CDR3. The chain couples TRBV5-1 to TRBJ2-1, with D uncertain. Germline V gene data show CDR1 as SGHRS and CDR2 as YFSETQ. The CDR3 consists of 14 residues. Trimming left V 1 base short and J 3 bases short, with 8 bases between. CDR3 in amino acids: CASSLSSSYNEQFF. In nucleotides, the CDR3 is TGCGCCAGCAGCTTGTCATCCAGCTACAATGAGCAGTTCTTC.

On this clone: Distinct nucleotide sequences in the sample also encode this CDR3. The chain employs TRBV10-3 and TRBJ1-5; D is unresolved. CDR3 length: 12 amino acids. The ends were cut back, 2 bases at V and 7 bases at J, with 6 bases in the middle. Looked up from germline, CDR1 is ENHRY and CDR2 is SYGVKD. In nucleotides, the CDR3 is TGTGCCATCAGTGAGGGAGGGCAGCCCCAGCATTTT. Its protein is CAISEGGQPQHF.

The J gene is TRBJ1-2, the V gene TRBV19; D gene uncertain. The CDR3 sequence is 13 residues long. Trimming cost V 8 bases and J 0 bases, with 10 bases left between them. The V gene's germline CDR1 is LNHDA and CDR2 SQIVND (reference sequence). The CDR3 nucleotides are TGTGCCAGTCGCTTGGGAGCTAACTATGGCTACACCTTC. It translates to CASRLGANYGYTF.

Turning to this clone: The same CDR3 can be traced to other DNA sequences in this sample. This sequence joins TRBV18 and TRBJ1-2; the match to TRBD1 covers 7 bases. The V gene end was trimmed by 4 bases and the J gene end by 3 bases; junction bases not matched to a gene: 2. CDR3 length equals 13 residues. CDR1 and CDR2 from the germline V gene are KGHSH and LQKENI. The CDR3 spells CASSHGTDYGYTF. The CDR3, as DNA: TGTGCCAGCTCACACGGGACAGACTATGGCTACACCTTC.

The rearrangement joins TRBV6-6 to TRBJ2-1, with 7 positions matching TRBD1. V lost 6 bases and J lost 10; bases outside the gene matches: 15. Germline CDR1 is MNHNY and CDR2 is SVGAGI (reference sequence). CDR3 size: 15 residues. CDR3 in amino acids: CASRLTGIFGIEQFF. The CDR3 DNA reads TGTGCCAGCAGATTGACAGGGATTTTCGGGATCGAGCAGTTCTTC.

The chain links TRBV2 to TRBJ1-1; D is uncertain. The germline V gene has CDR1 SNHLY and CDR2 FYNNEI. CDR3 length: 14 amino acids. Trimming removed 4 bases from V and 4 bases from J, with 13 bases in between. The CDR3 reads CASSGRRASTEAFF. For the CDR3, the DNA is TGTGCCAGCAGTGGGCGGAGGGCCAGCACTGAAGCTTTCTTT. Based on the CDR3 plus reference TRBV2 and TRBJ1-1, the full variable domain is EPEVTQTPSHQVTQMGQEVILRCVPISNHLYFYWYRQILGQKVEFLVSFYNNEISEKSEIFDDQFSVERPDGSNFTLKIRSTKLEDSAMYFCASSGRRASTEAFFGQGTRLTVV.

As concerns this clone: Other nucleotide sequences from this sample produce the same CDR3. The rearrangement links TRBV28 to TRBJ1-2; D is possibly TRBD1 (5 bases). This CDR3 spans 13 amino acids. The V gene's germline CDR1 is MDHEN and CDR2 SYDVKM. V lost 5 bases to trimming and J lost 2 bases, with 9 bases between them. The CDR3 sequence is CASSRGDNYGYTF. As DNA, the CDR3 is TGTGCCAGCAGTCGGGGGGACAACTATGGCTACACCTTC.

The CDR3 sequence: CAWRVLAGGYNEQFF. CDR3 sequence (DNA): TGTGCCTGGAGGGTGCTAGCGGGGGGATACAATGAGCAGTTCTTC. V usage is TRBV30 and J usage is TRBJ2-1, with 11 bases lining up with TRBD2. The CDR3 runs 15 residues. Germline V lookup: CDR1 GTSNPN, CDR2 SVGIG (reference sequence). V shed 3 bases, J shed 4 bases, and the junction held 5 bases outside the gene matches.

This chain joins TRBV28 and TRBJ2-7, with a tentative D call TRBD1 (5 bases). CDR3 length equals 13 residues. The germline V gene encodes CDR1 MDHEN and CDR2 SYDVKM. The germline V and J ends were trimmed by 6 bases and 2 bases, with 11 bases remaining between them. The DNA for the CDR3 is TGTGCCAGCAGGACCCGCAGGGCCTACGAGCAGTACTTC. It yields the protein CASRTRRAYEQYF.

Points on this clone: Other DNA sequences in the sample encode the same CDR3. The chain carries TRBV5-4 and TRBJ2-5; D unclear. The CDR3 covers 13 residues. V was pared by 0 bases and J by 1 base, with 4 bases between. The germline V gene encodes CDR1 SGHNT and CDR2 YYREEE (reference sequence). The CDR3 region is CASSLGPQETQYF. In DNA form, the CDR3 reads TGTGCCAGCAGCTTGGGGCCCCAAGAGACCCAGTACTTC.

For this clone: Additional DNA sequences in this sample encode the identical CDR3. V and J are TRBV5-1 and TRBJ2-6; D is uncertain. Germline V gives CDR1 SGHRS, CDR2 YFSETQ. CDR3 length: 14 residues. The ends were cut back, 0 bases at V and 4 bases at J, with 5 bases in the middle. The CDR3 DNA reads TGCGCCAGCAGCTTGGCCGCGGGGGCCAACGTCCTGACTTTC. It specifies CASSLAAGANVLTF.

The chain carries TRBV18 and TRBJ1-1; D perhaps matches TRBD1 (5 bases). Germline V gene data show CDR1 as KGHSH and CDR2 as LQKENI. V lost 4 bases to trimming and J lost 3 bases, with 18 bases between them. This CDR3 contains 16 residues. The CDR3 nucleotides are TGTGCCAGCTCACGGGGCTTAACCCTACCTGACACTGAAGCTTTCTTT. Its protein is CASSRGLTLPDTEAFF.

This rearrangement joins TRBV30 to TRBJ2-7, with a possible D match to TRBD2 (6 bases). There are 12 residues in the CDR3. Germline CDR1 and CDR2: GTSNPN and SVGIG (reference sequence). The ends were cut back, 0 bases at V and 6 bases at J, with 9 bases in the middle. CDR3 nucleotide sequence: TGTGCCTGGAGTGTATGGAGGGGCGAGCAGTACTTC. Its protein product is CAWSVWRGEQYF. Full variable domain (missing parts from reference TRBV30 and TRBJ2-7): SQTIHQWPATLVQPVGSPLSLECTVEGTSNPNLYWYRQAAGRGLQLLFYSVGIGQISSEVPQNLSASRPQDRQFILSSKKLLLSDSGFYLCAWSVWRGEQYFGPGTRLTVT.

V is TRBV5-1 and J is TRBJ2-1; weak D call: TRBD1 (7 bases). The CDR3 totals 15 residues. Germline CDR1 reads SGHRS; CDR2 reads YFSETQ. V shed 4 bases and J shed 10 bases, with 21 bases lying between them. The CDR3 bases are TGCGCCAGCAGCGGAGGGACAGCCGGAATGTCCGAGCAGTTCTTC. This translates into CASSGGTAGMSEQFF. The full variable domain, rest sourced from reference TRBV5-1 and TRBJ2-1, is KAGVTQTPRYLIKTRGQQVTLSCSPISGHRSVSWYQQTPGQGLQFLFEYFSETQRNKGNFPGRFSGRQFSNSRSEMNVSTLELGDSALYLCASSGGTAGMSEQFFGPGTRLTVL.

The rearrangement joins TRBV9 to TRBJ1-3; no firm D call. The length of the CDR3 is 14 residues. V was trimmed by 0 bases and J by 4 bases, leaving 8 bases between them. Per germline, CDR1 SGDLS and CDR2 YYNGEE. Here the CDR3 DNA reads TGTGCCAGCAGCGTAGAGGTGAGAGGAAACACCATATATTTT. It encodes CASSVEVRGNTIYF.

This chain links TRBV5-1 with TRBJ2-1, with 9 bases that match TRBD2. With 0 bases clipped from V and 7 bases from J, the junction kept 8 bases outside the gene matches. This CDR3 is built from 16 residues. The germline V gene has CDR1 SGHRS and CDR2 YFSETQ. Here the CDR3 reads CASSLVVAGVGNEQFF. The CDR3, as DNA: TGCGCCAGCAGCTTGGTGGTAGCGGGAGTGGGTAATGAGCAGTTCTTC.

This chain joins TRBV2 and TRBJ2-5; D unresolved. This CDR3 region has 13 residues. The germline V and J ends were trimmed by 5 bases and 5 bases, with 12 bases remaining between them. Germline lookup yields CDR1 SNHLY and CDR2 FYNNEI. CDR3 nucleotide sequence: TGTGCCAGCAGTCGATCAGGTGGGGAGACCCAGTACTTC. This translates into CASSRSGGETQYF.

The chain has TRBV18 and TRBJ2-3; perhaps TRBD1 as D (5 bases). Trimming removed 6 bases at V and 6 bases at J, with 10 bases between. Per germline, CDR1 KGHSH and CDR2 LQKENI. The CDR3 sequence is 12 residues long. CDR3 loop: CASSATADTQYF. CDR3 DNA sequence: TGTGCCAGCTCCGCGACAGCTGATACGCAGTATTTT.

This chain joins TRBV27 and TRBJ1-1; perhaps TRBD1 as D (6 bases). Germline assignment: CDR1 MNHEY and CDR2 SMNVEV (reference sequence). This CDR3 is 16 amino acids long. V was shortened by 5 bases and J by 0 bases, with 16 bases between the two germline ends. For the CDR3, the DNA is TGTGCCAGCAGTCACCGGACAGTTAACATGAACACTGAAGCTTTCTTT. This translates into CASSHRTVNMNTEAFF.

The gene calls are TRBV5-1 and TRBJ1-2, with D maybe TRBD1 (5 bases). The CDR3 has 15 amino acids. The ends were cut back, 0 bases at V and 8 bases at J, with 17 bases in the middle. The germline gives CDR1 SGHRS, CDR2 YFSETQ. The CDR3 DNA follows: TGCGCCAGCAGCTTGGCTCCCATAGTAGGGGAGGGCTACACCTTC. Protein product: CASSLAPIVGEGYTF. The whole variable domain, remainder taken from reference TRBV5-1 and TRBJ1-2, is KAGVTQTPRYLIKTRGQQVTLSCSPISGHRSVSWYQQTPGQGLQFLFEYFSETQRNKGNFPGRFSGRQFSNSRSEMNVSTLELGDSALYLCASSLAPIVGEGYTFGSGTRLTVV.

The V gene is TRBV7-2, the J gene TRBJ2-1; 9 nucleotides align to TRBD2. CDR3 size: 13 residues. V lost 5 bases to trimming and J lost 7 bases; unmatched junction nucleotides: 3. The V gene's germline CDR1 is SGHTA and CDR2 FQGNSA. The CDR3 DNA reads TGTGCCAGCAGCCCGACTAGCGGTAATGAGCAGTTCTTC. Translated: CASSPTSGNEQFF.

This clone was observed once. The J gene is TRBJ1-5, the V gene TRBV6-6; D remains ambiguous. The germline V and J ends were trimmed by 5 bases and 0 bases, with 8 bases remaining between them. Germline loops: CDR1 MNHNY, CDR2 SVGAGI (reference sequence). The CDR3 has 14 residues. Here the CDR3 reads CASSPPGSNQPQHF. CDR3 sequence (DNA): TGTGCCAGCAGTCCACCGGGTAGCAATCAGCCCCAGCATTTT.